This T cell receptor (beta chain) was recorded in a study of cytomegalovirus exposure and HLA in healthy donors. For the study at large: Sequencing of about 179 million T cells in an earlier analysis found 95 million to 120 million unique TCR beta sequences.

Primers: 60 Vbeta forward and 13 Jbeta reverse. Here immunoSEQ multiplex PCR was the method, and the copy in TCRdb shows in-frame clones only, minus some. The profile shows 75,000 to 90,000 clones, 85% of them singletons. CDR3 length equals 12 residues. The V end lost 6 bases, the J end lost 4 bases, and 4 bases lay between the germline ends. Germline V gene lookup returns CDR1 MNHEY and CDR2 SMNVEV (reference sequence). This clone appeared once. The sample taken for sequencing was PBMCs. This receptor was obtained from a man in his forties or fifties in good health and CMV-seropositive. The J gene is TRBJ1-6, the V gene TRBV27, with no clear D. The CDR3 here is CASSLYNSPLHF. The DNA of the CDR3 is TGTGCCAGCAGCCTATATAATTCACCCCTCCACTTT.